These T cell receptor beta chains were read from a single sample in a study of T cell changes during pregnancy in multiple sclerosis. Measured with immunoSEQ multiplex PCR; TCRdb has only the in-frame clones, and not every one. The sample yields tens of thousands of clones, under 95% seen once. The sample was peripheral blood, taken after pregnancy. These receptor sequences come from a female donor with multiple sclerosis, enrolled in a pregnancy study. The CDR3 runs from the conserved cysteine through the conserved F or W. Fields, in order: D gene, clone size, J gene, V gene, CDR3 DNA, CDR3 protein. The D gene is left open where the match is weak. Size values are once, few and many counts, or a class for expanded clones, and some rows have none.

>TRBD2|-|TRBJ2-7|TRBV6-1
TGTGCCAGCAGTGAGGGAGGGAGCCTTTCCTACGAGCAGTACTTC
CASSEGGSLSYEQYF
>TRBD2|-|TRBJ2-7|TRBV5-1
TGCGCCAGCAGCTTGGAAGCGGGAGTTGCGAACGAGCAGTACTTC
CASSLEAGVANEQYF
>-|once|TRBJ2-1|TRBV5-1
TGCGCCAGCAGCTCGGGGACACTCTACAATGAGCAGTTCTTC
CASSSGTLYNEQFF
>-|once|TRBJ2-5|TRBV5-1
TGCGCCAGCAGCTTCGGTCTTCAAGAGACCCAGTACTTC
CASSFGLQETQYF
>-|-|TRBJ1-2|TRBV25-1
TGTGCCAGCAGTGAATATAGGCAGGGGAACTATGGCTACACCTTC
CASSEYRQGNYGYTF
>-|-|TRBJ2-3|TRBV6-5
TGTGCCAGCGGGGCGAGTAAGGATACGCAGTATTTT
CASGASKDTQYF
>TRBD1|-|TRBJ1-2|TRBV28
TGTGCCAGCAGTTCGTATTCGACAGGGGGCAGGAACTATGGCTACACCTTC
CASSSYSTGGRNYGYTF
>TRBD2|-|TRBJ2-1|TRBV4-3
TGCGCCAGCAGCCCCGATGCTAGCGGGAGGAACCGGGAGCAATTCTTC
CASSPDASGRNREQFF
>-|once|TRBJ1-6|TRBV29-1
TGCAGCGTTATGGACAGAGATAATTCACCCCTCCACTTT
CSVMDRDNSPLHF
>TRBD2|-|TRBJ2-2|TRBV5-5
TGTGCCAGCAGCAGCACCGGGACTAGCGGGAGTAAGTCCGGGGAGCTGTTTTTT
CASSSTGTSGSKSGELFF
>TRBD1|-|TRBJ2-7|TRBV19
TGTGCCAGTACTGAGTCCGGGACAGCTTCTTACGAGCAGTACTTC
CASTESGTASYEQYF
>-|-|TRBJ2-7|TRBV30
TGTGCCTGGAGTGGATGGAGAAATAGCTCCTACGAGCAGTACTTC
CAWSGWRNSSYEQYF
>-|-|TRBJ1-5|TRBV10-3
TGTGCCATCAGTGAACCAGGGGAGGGTCAGCCCCAGCATTTT
CAISEPGEGQPQHF
>TRBD1|-|TRBJ2-7|TRBV7-9
TGTGCCAGCAGCTCTTCGACAGGGGATTACGAGCAGTACTTC
CASSSSTGDYEQYF
>-|-|TRBJ2-2|TRBV5-5
TGTGCCAGCAGCTTGGGGCGGCCCGGGGAGCTGTTTTTT
CASSLGRPGELFF
>TRBD1|-|TRBJ2-7|TRBV28
TGTGCCAGCGGACCGGGACAGGGAGGCTTCGAGCAGTACTTC
CASGPGQGGFEQYF
>-|-|TRBJ1-1|TRBV21-1
TGTGCCAGCAGCAAAGGTGTCGGGGACAGATCGTATATGAACACTGAAGCTTTCTTT
CASSKGVGDRSYMNTEAFF
>TRBD1|-|TRBJ1-1|TRBV6-5
TGTGCCAGCAGTGGCGACAGGGCAACTGAAGCTTTCTTT
CASSGDRATEAFF
>TRBD2|-|TRBJ2-7|TRBV18
TGTGCCAGCTCACCATTAGCGGGAGGTCCCCCCTACGAGCAGTACTTC
CASSPLAGGPPYEQYF
>TRBD2|-|TRBJ2-7|TRBV30
TGTGCCTGGAGTGCCCCGCTAGCGGGAGTTCGCGAGCAGTACTTC
CAWSAPLAGVREQYF
>-|-|TRBJ2-7|TRBV6-5
TGTGCCACCCTGAGGACTACGAATTACGAGCAGTACTTC
CATLRTTNYEQYF
>TRBD1|-|TRBJ2-6|TRBV10-1
TGCGCCAGCAGTGAGTCTACAGGGGGGAACTCTGGGGCCAACGTCCTGACTTTC
CASSESTGGNSGANVLTF
>-|few|TRBJ1-1|TRBV19
TGTGCCAGTAGTATCGGATTAGGGCAGGGCAGCATGAACACTGAAGCTTTCTTT
CASSIGLGQGSMNTEAFF
>-|-|TRBJ2-5|TRBV25-1
TGTGCCAGCAGCAGGCCCTCGAGAGAGACCCAGTACTTC
CASSRPSRETQYF
>-|-|TRBJ2-3|TRBV6-6
TGTGCCAGCACACTCGGGGGTACGGGGCAAGATACGCAGTATTTT
CASTLGGTGQDTQYF
>TRBD2|-|TRBJ2-7|TRBV19
TGTGCCAGTAGTATAGACAGCGGGAGCTCCTACGAGCAGTACTTC
CASSIDSGSSYEQYF
>-|-|TRBJ1-4|TRBV29-1
TGCAGCGTTCCTCAAAAATCAGGGGATGAAAAACTGTTTTTT
CSVPQKSGDEKLFF
>-|-|TRBJ2-1|TRBV7-3
TGTGCCAGCAGCGCACTGGGTCCAGCGCTTGCCTACAATGAGCAGTTCTTC
CASSALGPALAYNEQFF
>-|-|TRBJ2-6|TRBV30
TGTGCCTGGAGTGTTTGGGGGGCTGGGGCCAACGTCCTGACTTTC
CAWSVWGAGANVLTF
>-|-|TRBJ2-7|TRBV7-2
TGTGCCAGCGGGAGCCGGGCAGGCACCTACGAGCAGTACTTC
CASGSRAGTYEQYF
>TRBD1|-|TRBJ2-7|TRBV9
TGTGCCAGCGGACCGGGACAGAGCTCCTACGAGCAGTACTTC
CASGPGQSSYEQYF
>TRBD2|-|TRBJ2-5|TRBV18
TGTGCCAGCTCACCACCGGGACTAGCGGAACAAGAGACCCAGTACTTC
CASSPPGLAEQETQYF
>TRBD2|few|TRBJ2-3|TRBV4-3
TGCGCCAGCAGCCAAGATCTAGCGGGAGGGCCAGATACGCAGTATTTT
CASSQDLAGGPDTQYF
>TRBD2|-|TRBJ2-4|TRBV5-3
TGTGCCAGAAGCTTGTCGCGGTGGAGCGGGAGTGGTAGGGCCAAAAACATTCAGTACTTC
CARSLSRWSGSGRAKNIQYF
>TRBD2|-|TRBJ2-1|TRBV13
TGTGCCAGCAGCTTAGAAACTAGCGGGAGCAATGAGCAGTTCTTC
CASSLETSGSNEQFF
>TRBD2|-|TRBJ2-7|TRBV30
TGTGCCTGGAGTGTAGGAGCTAGCGGGAGTAGCGACGAGCAGTACTTC
CAWSVGASGSSDEQYF
>TRBD1|-|TRBJ1-2|TRBV5-1
TGCGCCAGCAGCTTGGTGCCAGGGGGCGGCTACACCTTC
CASSLVPGGGYTF
>-|-|TRBJ2-5|TRBV29-1
TGCAGCGTTGATTTGCAGCAAGAGACCCAGTACTTC
CSVDLQQETQYF
>-|-|TRBJ2-3|TRBV6-6
TGTGCCAGCAACGACCCGGGGGTGGCGGACACAGATACGCAGTATTTT
CASNDPGVADTDTQYF
>-|-|TRBJ2-7|TRBV28
TGTGCCAGCAGTTTATCCCTCGCACAGGGCCTAGCTCTTCTCTACGAGCAGTACTTC
CASSLSLAQGLALLYEQYF
>TRBD1|-|TRBJ2-1|TRBV7-8
TGTGCCACCCAGGACAGGGGTTCCTACAATGAGCAGTTCTTC
CATQDRGSYNEQFF
>-|few|TRBJ1-6|TRBV29-1
TGCAGCGTTGCACAGGGAAAAAATTCACCCCTCCACTTT
CSVAQGKNSPLHF